A single sample is the source of the 9 T cell receptor beta chains below, sequenced in a study of post-analysis software for immune sequencing data. Whole-study results and caveats: Patients showed TRBV5-6, TRBV5-1 and TRBV20-1 among four to six TRBV segments more frequent than in controls.

Unique molecular identifiers were built into the TCR beta cDNA libraries. TCRdb analysed the PCR reads with MiXCR anew, one entry per CDR3 protein. The sample lists roughly 580,000 distinct CDR3 sequences, around 44% occurring once. These receptors are not linked to any known antigen. Sequencing was performed on blood. These receptors came from a girl under 18 with multiple sclerosis.

The chain is built from TRBV5-1 and TRBJ2-6, with TRBD1 matching over 7 bases. The ends lost 1 base at V and 0 bases at J; junction bases unmatched: 4. The germline V gene encodes CDR1 SGHRS and CDR2 YFSETQ. There are 17 residues in the CDR3. In DNA form, the CDR3 reads TGCGCCAGCAGCTTGTCCAGGGGGACCTCTGGGGCCAACGTCCTGACTTTC. Translating it yields CASSLSRGTSGANVLTF.

CDR3 bases: TGTGCCAGCAGCCCCGCCGGGGGCCTAGGCAATGAGCAGTTCTTC. This encodes CASSPAGGLGNEQFF. The chain combines TRBV7-2 with TRBJ2-1, with D tentatively TRBD1 or TRBD2 (6 bases each). There are 15 residues in the CDR3. V gave up 5 bases and J gave up 6 bases, with 17 bases separating them. CDR1 SGHTA and CDR2 FQGNSA come from the germline V gene.

The J gene is TRBJ1-2, the V gene TRBV7-9; D is ambiguous. Trimming removed 6 bases at V and 2 bases at J, with 13 bases between. Germline V lookup: CDR1 SEHNR, CDR2 FQNEAQ (reference sequence). The CDR3 is made up of 14 amino acids. The CDR3 region is CASRPPTANYGYTF. CDR3 sequence (DNA): TGTGCCAGCAGGCCACCGACGGCGAACTATGGCTACACCTTC.

This clonotype was seen a handful of times. In DNA form, the CDR3 reads TGCAGTGCCAACCTAGCGGGGCGCACAGATACGCAGTATTTT. It codes for CSANLAGRTDTQYF. The chain joins TRBV20-1 to TRBJ2-3; 9 nucleotides line up with TRBD2. Trimming removed 6 bases from V and 1 base from J; junction bases left unmatched: 5. The CDR3 has 14 amino acids. Per the germline V gene, CDR1 is DFQATT and CDR2 is SNEGSKA (reference sequence).

A few counts support this clonotype. CDR3 protein: CASSQVTGTSGATRRYF. The CDR3 nucleotides read TGTGCCAGCAGTCAAGTCACCGGGACTAGCGGGGCAACCCGGAGGTATTTT. V usage is TRBV12-3 or TRBV12-4 and J usage is TRBJ2-3; 13 bases match TRBD2. There are 17 residues in the CDR3. Trimming took 5 bases from V and 14 from J; bases not matched to a gene: 19.

In regard to this clonotype: At one of its ends the junction is not consistent with the germline gene, which may arise from a read error. The rearrangement uses TRBV12-3 or TRBV12-4 and TRBJ1-2, with D unclear. The CDR3 loop spans 15 amino acids. The CDR3 sequence is CAGSLALAVGQGYTF. The DNA for the CDR3 is TGTGCCGGCAGTTTGGCCCTTGCGGTAGGGCAAGGCTACACCTTC.

This clonotype occurred a few times. This chain uses TRBV7-2 with TRBJ2-1; tentatively, D is TRBD2 (5 bases). Trimming removed 3 bases at V and 12 bases at J, with 9 bases between. The CDR3 runs to 11 residues. Germline V gives CDR1 SGHTA, CDR2 FQGNSA. CDR3 loop: CASSFGEWQFF. CDR3 sequence (DNA): TGTGCCAGCAGCTTCGGGGAATGGCAGTTCTTC.

This clonotype was seen ten or more times. This rearrangement joins TRBV10-3 to TRBJ2-3, with D possibly TRBD2 on 6 matching bases. Per the germline V gene, CDR1 is ENHRY and CDR2 is SYGVKD. The V end was cut by 3 bases, the J end by 4 bases, with 8 bases between. This CDR3 comprises 13 residues. CDR3 amino acids: CAISESGADTQYF. Written as DNA, the CDR3 is TGTGCCATCAGTGAATCGGGAGCAGATACGCAGTATTTT.

To note about this clonotype: Compared with germline, one end of the junction differs, possibly owing to a read error. The CDR3 region is CSARDAAGGLETQYF. The CDR3, as DNA: TGCAGTGCTAGAGATGCGGCGGGGGGGCTGGAGACCCAATACTTC. This chain connects TRBV20-1 to TRBJ2-5, with 9 nucleotides matching TRBD2. The germline V gene encodes CDR1 DFQATT and CDR2 SNEGSKA (reference sequence). The CDR3 consists of 15 residues.